The 17 T cell receptor beta chains in this list originate from one sample, sequenced in a study of control samples from healthy donors and cancer patients. TCRdb keeps only in-frame clones here, not all; method: immunoSEQ multiplex PCR. The sample records tens of thousands of clones, roughly 93% being singletons. The sequencing input was blood. All receptors come from a woman aged 25 to 45 in good health.

The genes are TRBV5-1 and TRBJ2-3; D is perhaps TRBD1 (6 bases). From germline, CDR1 is SGHRS and CDR2 YFSETQ. This CDR3 spans 15 amino acids. V dropped 6 bases and J dropped 4 bases, with 18 bases sitting between them. DNA of the CDR3: TGCGCCAGCACGGGGCCGTCTTCAGGGGCAGATACGCAGTATTTT. It translates to CASTGPSSGADTQYF.

The genes are TRBV7-9 and TRBJ2-5; 8 nucleotides match TRBD2. V trimming: 5 bases; J trimming: 4 bases; junction bases outside the gene matches: 9. The CDR3 is made up of 15 amino acids. Germline V gives CDR1 SEHNR, CDR2 FQNEAQ (reference sequence). The CDR3 region is CASSLGGTSGETQYF. The CDR3 nucleotides read TGTGCCAGCAGCCTAGGGGGTACTAGCGGAGAGACCCAGTACTTC.

The genes are TRBV7-9 and TRBJ1-1; D ambiguous. In germline, CDR1 is SEHNR, CDR2 FQNEAQ (reference sequence). This CDR3 has 14 amino acids. V was trimmed by 5 bases and J by 6 bases, leaving 16 bases between them. The DNA of the CDR3 is TGTGCCAGCAGCGGAGATATACCTTTCTCTGAAGCTTTCTTT. Protein sequence: CASSGDIPFSEAFF. Together with reference TRBV7-9 and TRBJ1-1, the CDR3 gives the full variable domain: DTGVSQNPRHKITKRGQNVTFRCDPISEHNRLYWYRQTLGQGPEFLTYFQNEAQLEKSRLLSDRFSAERPKGSFSTLEIQRTEQGDSAMYLCASSGDIPFSEAFFGQGTRLTVV.

The chain couples TRBV5-1 to TRBJ2-1, with 11 bases aligning to TRBD2. The CDR3 has 17 amino acids. The germline CDR1 and CDR2 sequences are SGHRS and YFSETQ. J lost 4 bases, V lost 0 bases, and 6 bases had no gene match. The CDR3 nucleotides are TGCGCCAGCAGCTTGGGCTGGACTAGCGGGCGATACAATGAGCAGTTCTTC. It encodes CASSLGWTSGRYNEQFF.

V is TRBV28 and J is TRBJ1-1; D is uncertain. Trimming took 2 bases from V and 3 from J, leaving 4 bases between them. The CDR3 consists of 12 residues. CDR1 and CDR2 from the germline V gene are MDHEN and SYDVKM. The CDR3 nucleotides are TGTGCCAGCAGTTTACTGTACACTGAAGCTTTCTTT. This codes for CASSLLYTEAFF.

This sequence joins TRBV19 and TRBJ1-5; D is perhaps TRBD1 (5 bases). Germline CDR1 is LNHDA and CDR2 is SQIVND (reference sequence). This CDR3 comprises 16 residues. V was clipped by 1 base and J by 5 bases, with 15 bases between them. In nucleotides, the CDR3 is TGTGCCAGTAGTATAGTGACGGGGACTTGGGATCAGCCCCAGCATTTT. It codes for CASSIVTGTWDQPQHF.

V and J are TRBV28 and TRBJ1-4, with TRBD1 matching over 7 bases. With V trimmed by 2 bases and J by 0 bases, 15 bases remained unmatched. There are 20 residues in the CDR3. Germline CDR1 and CDR2: MDHEN and SYDVKM. The CDR3 is CASSLPGTVIPYATNEKLFF. As DNA, the CDR3 is TGTGCCAGCAGTTTACCCGGGACAGTAATACCCTATGCAACTAATGAAAAACTGTTTTTT.

This clone appeared a single time. The chain employs TRBV19 and TRBJ2-6; 12 positions match TRBD1. V dropped 6 bases and J dropped 1; count of bases not matched to a gene: 4. CDR3 length: 17 residues. Per the germline V gene, CDR1 is LNHDA and CDR2 is SQIVND (reference sequence). CDR3 amino acids: CASRPGQGASGANVLTF. CDR3 DNA sequence: TGTGCCAGTAGACCGGGACAGGGGGCTTCTGGGGCCAACGTCCTGACTTTC.

This clone has a single count. The J gene is TRBJ2-6, the V gene TRBV3-1 (or the pseudogene TRBV3-2); no reliable D call. CDR3 length: 17 amino acids. V was cut by 0 bases and J by 1 base, with 10 bases left in between. Germline assignment: CDR1 LGHDT and CDR2 YNNKEL (reference sequence). The CDR3 reads CASSQDWAESGANVLTF. Here the CDR3 DNA reads TGTGCCAGCAGCCAAGATTGGGCAGAGTCTGGGGCCAACGTCCTGACTTTC.

The chain combines TRBV30 with TRBJ1-5, with D hard to call. Germline CDR1 reads GTSNPN; CDR2 reads SVGIG (reference sequence). This CDR3 has 13 amino acids. Trimming cost V 0 bases and J 1 base, with 4 bases left between them. In DNA, the CDR3 is TGTGCCTGGAGTGTACGGAGCAATCAGCCCCAGCATTTT. Protein: CAWSVRSNQPQHF.

This chain connects TRBV20-1 to TRBJ2-1; D is unclear. Deletions cut 3 bases from V and 5 bases from J, with 8 bases between. The CDR3 totals 12 residues. CDR1 and CDR2 from the germline V gene are DFQATT and SNEGSKA (reference sequence). The chain's CDR3 is CSASSGHNEQFF. The CDR3 region has the DNA TGCAGTGCTAGTTCAGGTCACAATGAGCAGTTCTTC.

Written as DNA, the CDR3 is TGTGCCAGTCAACAACGACAGGGCCCTATTACTGAAGCTTTCTTT. Protein sequence: CASQQRQGPITEAFF. J is TRBJ1-1 and V is TRBV19; 7 bases are a match to TRBD1. The germline gives CDR1 LNHDA, CDR2 SQIVND (reference sequence). Trimming at V came to 8 bases and at J to 5 bases, leaving 14 bases not matched to a gene. This CDR3 comprises 15 residues.

The V call is TRBV6-5, the J call TRBJ2-1, with D perhaps matching TRBD1 or TRBD2 (5 bases each). The V end lost 10 bases, the J end lost 0 bases, and 7 bases lay between the germline ends. Germline V gives CDR1 MNHEY, CDR2 SVGAGI. CDR3 size: 12 residues. The CDR3 bases are TGTGCCACCGGGACCTCCTACAATGAGCAGTTCTTC. Translation gives CATGTSYNEQFF.

The gene calls are TRBV19 and TRBJ1-5, with 8 bases lining up with TRBD1. This CDR3 comprises 14 residues. Trimming removed 10 bases from V and 1 base from J; junction bases left unmatched: 6. Germline V gene sequence: CDR1 LNHDA, CDR2 SQIVND (reference sequence). CDR3 amino acids: CATWDRRSNQPQHF. The CDR3, as DNA: TGTGCCACCTGGGACAGGAGGAGCAATCAGCCCCAGCATTTT.

This rearrangement joins TRBV14 to TRBJ1-3; a weak D match, TRBD1 (5 bases). Germline assignment: CDR1 SGHDN and CDR2 FVKESK. The CDR3 spans 14 residues. V lost 4 bases, J lost 2 bases, and 9 bases lay in between. The CDR3 nucleotides are TGTGCCAGCAGCCGGTTCAGGGCTGGAAACACCATATATTTT. It specifies CASSRFRAGNTIYF.

This chain connects TRBV12-3 or TRBV12-4 to TRBJ1-3; possibly TRBD1 for D (5 bases). The CDR3 has 12 residues. Trimming removed 9 bases at V and 1 base at J, with 7 bases between. This chain's CDR3 is CASGGSGNTIYF. The DNA of the CDR3 is TGTGCCAGTGGGGGTTCTGGAAACACCATATATTTT.

The chain has TRBV5-4 and TRBJ1-2, with 9 positions matching TRBD1. V gave up 4 bases and J gave up 6 bases; unmatched junction bases: 7. The CDR3 extends over 14 amino acids. CDR1 is SGHNT and CDR2 is YYREEE in the germline V gene (reference sequence). In DNA, the CDR3 is TGTGCCAGCAGCCAAAACAGGGGGCAGAATGGCTACACCTTC. Its translation is CASSQNRGQNGYTF.